These 17 T cell receptor beta chains share one sample of origin, sequenced in a study of T cell responses to AZD1222 COVID-19 vaccine. Here immunoSEQ multiplex PCR was the method, and the copy in TCRdb shows in-frame clones only, minus some. The sample lists around 90,000 clones, about 88% seen once, with about 14% in the top ten. Sequencing used peripheral blood, obtained on day 0 of AZD1222 vaccination. These receptors all come from an adult in good health.

The chain carries TRBV5-5 and TRBJ1-5; D is uncertain. The length of the CDR3 is 13 residues. V was shortened by 0 bases and J by 3 bases, with 4 bases between the two germline ends. CDR1 is SGHKS and CDR2 is YYEKEE in the germline V gene (reference sequence). The CDR3 bases are TGTGCCAGCAGCTTGGCCCCCAATCAGCCCCAGCATTTT. Its translation is CASSLAPNQPQHF. Filled out from reference TRBV5-5 and TRBJ1-5, the complete variable domain reads DAGVTQSPTHLIKTRGQQVTLRCSPISGHKSVSWYQQVLGQGPQFIFQYYEKEERGRGNFPDRFSARQFPNYSSELNVNALLLGDSALYLCASSLAPNQPQHFGDGTRLSIL.

This chain connects TRBV6-5 to TRBJ1-4, with D unclear. Germline V lookup: CDR1 MNHEY, CDR2 SVGAGI. The CDR3 extends over 15 amino acids. The V and J ends lost 6 bases and 8 bases respectively, with 19 bases between them. The CDR3 bases are TGTGCCAGCAGGGAGGACGGATCCAAAGCGGAAAAACTGTTTTTT. As protein: CASREDGSKAEKLFF.

This chain links TRBV19 with TRBJ2-1; TRBD1 aligns across 8 bases. The trim removed 5 bases at V and 2 bases at J, leaving 11 bases unmatched. The CDR3 has 17 residues. The germline V gene encodes CDR1 LNHDA and CDR2 SQIVND (reference sequence). CDR3 sequence: CASSGLRDRQTYNEQFF. The CDR3 nucleotides are TGTGCCAGTAGTGGTTTGAGGGACAGGCAAACCTACAATGAGCAGTTCTTC.

The V gene is TRBV7-3, the J gene TRBJ2-5, with D perhaps TRBD2 (6 bases). The CDR3 contains 14 residues. Germline loops: CDR1 SGHTA, CDR2 FQGTGA. With 5 bases removed from V and 6 bases from J, the gap between germline ends came to 16 bases. Here the CDR3 reads CASSQSPSAKTQYF. In nucleotides, the CDR3 is TGTGCCAGCAGCCAAAGCCCTAGCGCCAAGACCCAGTACTTC.

The genes are TRBV6-4 and TRBJ2-3, with no clear D. Germline V lookup: CDR1 MRHNA, CDR2 SNTAGT. The V end was cut by 4 bases, the J end by 3 bases, with 8 bases between. The CDR3 is 13 amino acids. CDR3 region: CASSGDQTDTQYF. For the CDR3, the DNA is TGTGCCAGCAGTGGAGACCAAACAGATACGCAGTATTTT.

V gene TRBV2 combines with J gene TRBJ2-7; 9 bases fit TRBD1. CDR3 size: 15 residues. Germline CDR1 and CDR2: SNHLY and FYNNEI. Trimming removed 5 bases from V and 6 bases from J; junction bases left unmatched: 11. CDR3 DNA: TGTGCCAGCAGTCCAAACAGGGGGCTGATCTCCGAGCAGTACTTC. Its translation is CASSPNRGLISEQYF. The whole variable domain, remainder taken from reference TRBV2 and TRBJ2-7, is EPEVTQTPSHQVTQMGQEVILRCVPISNHLYFYWYRQILGQKVEFLVSFYNNEISEKSEIFDDQFSVERPDGSNFTLKIRSTKLEDSAMYFCASSPNRGLISEQYFGPGTRLTVT.

This chain joins TRBV30 and TRBJ1-4, with D maybe TRBD1 (5 bases). CDR3 length equals 16 residues. Germline CDR1 is GTSNPN and CDR2 is SVGIG (reference sequence). Trimming cost V 3 bases and J 4 bases, with 18 bases left between them. Here the CDR3 DNA reads TGTGCCTGGAGGGGGGAGCGGCGTTTAATTAATGAAAAACTGTTTTTT. Encoded protein: CAWRGERRLINEKLFF.

The rearrangement uses TRBV6-6 and TRBJ1-2; TRBD1 aligns across 8 bases. The V and J ends lost 6 bases and 0 bases, in that order; junction bases with no gene match: 3. The germline CDR1 and CDR2 sequences are MNHNY and SVGAGI (reference sequence). This CDR3 contains 14 residues. CDR3 bases: TGTGCCAGCAGGCAGGGGGCCTCTAACTATGGCTACACCTTC. This sequence encodes CASRQGASNYGYTF.

V usage is TRBV6-1 and J usage is TRBJ1-1, with 8 nucleotides matching TRBD1. In germline, CDR1 is MNHNS, CDR2 SASEGT. Trimming at V came to 0 bases and at J to 9 bases, leaving 3 bases not matched to a gene. The CDR3 covers 13 residues. CDR3 coding DNA: TGTGCCAGCAGTGAAGCGTGGGACAGGAAAGCTTTCTTT. Translated, it gives CASSEAWDRKAFF.

V usage is TRBV6-4 and J usage is TRBJ1-4; D not resolved. V was shortened by 5 bases and J by 5 bases, with 15 bases between the two germline ends. Looked up from germline, CDR1 is MRHNA and CDR2 is SNTAGT. The CDR3 runs 15 residues. The CDR3 spells CASSPSPGANEKLFF. The CDR3 nucleotides are TGTGCCAGCAGTCCATCACCGGGCGCAAATGAAAAACTGTTTTTT.

V and J are TRBV9 and TRBJ2-7, with TRBD1 identical over 8 bases. The CDR3 is 15 amino acids. V shed 4 bases and J 5 bases; nucleotides not matched to a gene: 11. Germline assignment: CDR1 SGDLS and CDR2 YYNGEE. This chain's CDR3 is CASSPRTGNVDEQYF. CDR3 in DNA: TGTGCCAGCAGCCCCCGGACAGGGAACGTAGACGAGCAGTACTTC.

This rearrangement joins TRBV6-5 to TRBJ1-2; the D is unclear. Per the germline V gene, CDR1 is MNHEY and CDR2 is SVGAGI. The CDR3 runs to 15 residues. The V end was cut by 0 bases, the J end by 6 bases, with 14 bases between. DNA for the CDR3: TGTGCCAGCAGTTACTCGAATCCAGGCGTTAATGGCTACACCTTC. This gives the protein CASSYSNPGVNGYTF.

The chain couples TRBV9 to TRBJ2-6; no firm D call. V lost 0 bases, J lost 2 bases, and 21 bases lay in between. In germline, CDR1 is SGDLS, CDR2 YYNGEE. The CDR3 consists of 20 residues. CDR3 protein: CASSVGSLGLGKTGANVLTF. The DNA for the CDR3 is TGTGCCAGCAGCGTAGGTTCCCTGGGCCTGGGCAAGACTGGGGCCAACGTCCTGACTTTC.

The chain is built from TRBV5-1 and TRBJ2-7; the match to TRBD1 covers 10 bases. CDR1 and CDR2 (germline): SGHRS, YFSETQ. CDR3 length: 16 amino acids. J gave up 6 bases and V 0 bases, and 9 bases lay outside the gene matches. The CDR3 nucleotides are TGCGCCAGCAGCTTGGCAGGGGGACAGGGGATAGCCGAGCAGTACTTC. It codes for CASSLAGGQGIAEQYF.

The genes are TRBV18 and TRBJ1-3; D call uncertain. V was shortened by 5 bases and J by 2 bases, with 13 bases between the two germline ends. Germline assignment: CDR1 KGHSH and CDR2 LQKENI. The CDR3 runs to 15 residues. CDR3 nucleotide sequence: TGTGCCAGCTCAGCGTCGTGGGGAGCTGGAAACACCATATATTTT. Protein: CASSASWGAGNTIYF.

This chain links TRBV7-3 with TRBJ2-3, with D maybe TRBD1 (5 bases). V was cut by 0 bases and J by 4 bases, with 8 bases left in between. Germline CDR1 SGHTA, CDR2 FQGTGA. CDR3 length equals 14 residues. The CDR3 loop is CASSLTTGPDTQYF. CDR3 nucleotides: TGTGCCAGCAGCTTAACAACAGGACCAGATACGCAGTATTTT.

This clone was observed a handful of times. The genes are TRBV7-2 and TRBJ2-7, with 13 bases lining up with TRBD2. This CDR3 is 18 amino acids long. With 0 bases clipped from V and 2 bases from J, the junction kept 7 bases outside the gene matches. Germline CDR1 and CDR2: SGHTA and FQGNSA. The CDR3 nucleotides are TGTGCCAGCAGCTTAGCGGGGACTAGCGGGATCGAAACCTACGAGCAGTACTTC. This translates into CASSLAGTSGIETYEQYF.